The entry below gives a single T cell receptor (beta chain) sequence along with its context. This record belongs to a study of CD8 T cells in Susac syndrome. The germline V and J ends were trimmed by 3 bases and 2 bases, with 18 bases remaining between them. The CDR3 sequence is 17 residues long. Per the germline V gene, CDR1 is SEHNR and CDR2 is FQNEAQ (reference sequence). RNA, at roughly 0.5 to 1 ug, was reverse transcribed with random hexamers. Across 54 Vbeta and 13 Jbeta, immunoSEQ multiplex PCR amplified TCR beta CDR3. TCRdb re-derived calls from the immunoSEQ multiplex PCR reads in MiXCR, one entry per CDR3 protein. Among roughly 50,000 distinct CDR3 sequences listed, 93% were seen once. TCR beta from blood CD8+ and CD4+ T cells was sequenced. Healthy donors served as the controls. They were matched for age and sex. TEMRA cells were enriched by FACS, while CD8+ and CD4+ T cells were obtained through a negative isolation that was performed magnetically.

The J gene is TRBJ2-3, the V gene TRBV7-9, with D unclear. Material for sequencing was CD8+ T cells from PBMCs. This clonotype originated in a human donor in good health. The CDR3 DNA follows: TGTGCCAGCAGCTTTTTCCCGTATACATCGAACACAGATACGCAGTATTTT. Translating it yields CASSFFPYTSNTDTQYF.